This TCR beta chain appears in the sequencing data of a study of vaccination and CD4 T cells after COVID-19. Study-level points and caveats: Reactive clone data from convalescent patients indicated a median of about 90% appearing only post-vaccination.

The germline V gene encodes CDR1 MNHNS and CDR2 SASEGT. V dropped 6 bases and J dropped 4; count of bases not matched to a gene: 1. The CDR3 covers 15 residues. The sample holds a few counts of this clonotype. The antigen is undetermined. TCRdb reprocessed the PCR reads via MiXCR and lists one record per CDR3 protein. This repertoire shows about 21,000 distinct CDR3 sequences, roughly 56% found once; its top ten account for approximately 0.99%. The chain is built from TRBV6-1 and TRBJ1-6; 12 bases map to TRBD1. Here the sequenced sample was CD4+ T cells from blood, taken before SARS-CoV-2 vaccination. The sequence derives from a human donor who had recovered from COVID-19. Here the CDR3 reads CASRGQGAYNSPLHF. The CDR3 coding sequence is TGTGCCAGCAGGGGACAGGGGGCTTATAATTCACCCCTCCACTTT.